This TCR beta chain was documented in a study of OX40 agonist ivuxolimab in advanced cancers. Study information: Ivuxolimab is a fully human IgG2 antibody that activates OX40 (CD134). Among those treated, three patients had partial responses, one with hepatocellular carcinoma and two with cutaneous melanoma.

This CDR3 has 15 residues. Germline lookup yields CDR1 SGHAT and CDR2 FQNNGV. Trimming removed 1 base at V and 4 bases at J, with 10 bases between. The protocol was immunoSEQ multiplex PCR, while the TCRdb copy is restricted to in-frame clones and leaves out a portion. The sample records tens of thousands of clones, about nine tenths being singletons. Study-level points and caveats: CD4+ and CD8+ blood T cells expanded clonally by week 6 at 0.1 to 3.0 mg/kg. Expanded clones were, on average, more numerous among CD8+ T cells than CD4+.

As concerns this clone: Its specificity is not known.

This TCR derives from an adult with an advanced solid tumor such as melanoma, head and neck, liver or kidney cancer. Sequencing used CD4+ or CD8+ T cells sorted from blood, obtained in a trial of the OX40 agonist ivuxolimab. The J gene is TRBJ1-4, the V gene TRBV11-2; a weak D match, TRBD1 (6 bases). CDR3 in DNA: TGTGCCAGCAGCTTAGTGCGGACAGATAATGAAAAACTGTTTTTT. It is translated as CASSLVRTDNEKLFF. Full variable domain (outside the CDR3, taken from reference TRBV11-2 and TRBJ1-4): EAGVAQSPRYKIIEKRQSVAFWCNPISGHATLYWYQQILGQGPKLLIQFQNNGVVDDSQLPKDRFSAERLKGVDSTLKIQPAKLEDSAVYLCASSLVRTDNEKLFFGSGTQLSVL.